This passage covers 10 T cell receptor beta chains from one sample sequenced in a study of T-cell reconstitution after alpha-beta-depleted transplantation in children. Preparation of the TCRbeta library was carried out with unique molecular identifiers. TCRdb fed the PCR reads into MiXCR, producing one record per CDR3 protein. The data contain about 980,000 distinct CDR3 sequences, roughly 29% of them singletons. This specimen consisted of PBMCs, mostly from graft donor cells, obtained 360 days after TCRalphabeta/CD19-depleted stem cell transplant. The receptors come from a boy under two years old who had a stem cell transplant for SCID, so the T cells may come from the graft donor.

This clonotype was picked up a small number of times. This sequence joins TRBV6-1 and TRBJ1-1; D not resolved. This CDR3 spans 14 amino acids. Trimming removed 3 bases at V and 1 base at J, with 9 bases between. Germline V lookup: CDR1 MNHNS, CDR2 SASEGT. For the CDR3, the DNA is TGTGCCAGCAGTGATTTTTACCGGAACACTGAAGCTTTCTTT. This sequence encodes CASSDFYRNTEAFF.

The CDR3 is CASSLRSPKYEQYF. CDR3 in DNA: TGCGCCAGCAGCTTACGAAGCCCTAAGTACGAGCAGTACTTC. The chain links TRBV5-1 to TRBJ2-7; no firm D call. Germline CDR1 and CDR2: SGHRS and YFSETQ. The V end lost 2 bases, the J end lost 4 bases, and 13 bases lay between the germline ends. The CDR3 spans 14 residues.

This clonotype was picked up many times. The chain employs TRBV5-1 and TRBJ2-5; D might be TRBD2 (5 bases). Germline V gene data show CDR1 as SGHRS and CDR2 as YFSETQ. V lost 7 bases to trimming and J lost 0 bases, with 16 bases between them. This CDR3 contains 15 residues. The CDR3 DNA reads as TGCGCCAGCCGGATTTCGGGATTTTACCAAGAGACCCAGTACTTC. It codes for CASRISGFYQETQYF.

The rearrangement joins TRBV7-9 to TRBJ2-1, with 7 bases identical to TRBD1. Germline lookup yields CDR1 SEHNR and CDR2 FQNEAQ (reference sequence). This CDR3 has 16 residues. V lost 4 bases, J lost 3 bases, and 9 bases stayed unmatched. The CDR3 coding sequence is TGTGCCAGCAGCTCTCTCGTCGGGACAGACTACAATGAGCAGTTCTTC. Residues: CASSSLVGTDYNEQFF.

The rearrangement links TRBV20-1 to TRBJ2-7; 10 bases are shared with TRBD1. The junction had 7 bases not matched to a gene; V was cut back by 6 bases and J by 2 bases. The CDR3 runs to 14 residues. Germline-derived CDR1 and CDR2 are DFQATT and SNEGSKA (reference sequence). CDR3 nucleotides: TGCAGTGCATCCGGGACAGGGGACGCCTACGAGCAGTACTTC. Translated, it gives CSASGTGDAYEQYF.

The V call is TRBV29-1, the J call TRBJ2-5; D is unclear. Germline CDR1 and CDR2: SQVTM and ANQGSEA. This CDR3 contains 14 residues. Trimming removed 0 bases at V and 5 bases at J, with 13 bases between. This CDR3 reads CSVEDLGFGETQYF. The CDR3, as DNA: TGCAGCGTTGAAGATCTAGGATTCGGGGAGACCCAGTACTTC. The complete variable domain, with remaining parts taken from reference TRBV29-1 and TRBJ2-5, reads SAVISQKPSRDICQRGTSLTIQCQVDSQVTMMFWYRQQPGQSLTLIATANQGSEATYESGFVIDKFPISRPNLTFSTLTVSNMSPEDSSIYLCSVEDLGFGETQYFGPGTRLLVL.

This clonotype has more than one count but fewer than ten. The chain carries TRBV3-1 and TRBJ2-7, with TRBD1 matching 7 bases. Germline trimming cut 2 bases from V and 3 bases from J; bases unmatched to any gene: 4. Germline CDR1 and CDR2: LGHDT and YNNKEL (reference sequence). This CDR3 has 14 residues. The CDR3 region is CASSQQGQIYEQYF. CDR3 nucleotide sequence: TGTGCCAGCAGCCAACAGGGACAGATCTACGAGCAGTACTTC.

This clonotype was recorded a few times. The chain joins TRBV5-1 to TRBJ2-6; 9 bases map to TRBD1. The CDR3 sequence is 18 residues long. CDR1 is SGHRS, CDR2 YFSETQ, per germline. J gave up 2 bases and V 3 bases, and 9 bases lay outside the gene matches. CDR3 region: CASSYSGTGTAGANVLTF. CDR3 bases: TGCGCCAGCAGCTATTCCGGGACAGGGACTGCTGGGGCCAACGTCCTGACTTTC.

The chain combines TRBV13 with TRBJ2-1; 8 nucleotides match TRBD2. The V gene's germline CDR1 is PRHDT and CDR2 FYEKMQ (reference sequence). The V gene end was trimmed by 1 base and the J gene end by 6 bases; junction bases not matched to a gene: 5. The CDR3 runs 15 residues. This CDR3 reads CASSLAGGPSNEQFF. The CDR3 nucleotides are TGTGCCAGCAGCTTAGCGGGGGGGCCGAGCAATGAGCAGTTCTTC.

This clonotype was observed a handful of times. The chain is built from TRBV29-1 and TRBJ1-1; unclear D gene. CDR1 is SQVTM and CDR2 is ANQGSEA in the germline V gene. The V gene lost 3 bases and the J gene lost 0 bases, with 11 bases spanning the gap. The CDR3 consists of 14 residues. The CDR3 protein is CSVDLARLNTEAFF. The CDR3 DNA reads as TGCAGCGTTGATTTAGCCAGATTGAACACTGAAGCTTTCTTT.